The present entry profiles one T cell receptor beta chain with its context. What it binds is not known. The entry originates in a study of cytomegalovirus exposure and HLA in healthy donors. Overall study results and limits: In vitro data verified a few CMV-associated chains as specific for CMV antigens. Likely technical artifact: a cluster of highly shared sequence variants.

Amplification used 60 Vbeta primers and 13 Jbeta primers. Measured with immunoSEQ multiplex PCR; TCRdb has only the in-frame clones, and not every one. The data contain roughly 120,000 clones, over 8.5% of them singletons. This CDR3 contains 13 residues. V was shortened by 5 bases and J by 4 bases, with 11 bases between the two germline ends. Germline V gives CDR1 SEHNR, CDR2 FQNEAQ (reference sequence). Sequencing was done on a sample of PBMCs. The rearrangement links TRBV7-9 to TRBJ1-2; no firm D call. This sequence originates from a woman between 35 and 50 years old in good health and CMV-seropositive. CDR3 sequence (DNA): TGTGCCAGCAGCCCCACACGACTCTATGGCTACACCTTC. Its protein product is CASSPTRLYGYTF.